This passage covers 23 T cell receptor beta chains from one sample sequenced in a study of OX40 agonist ivuxolimab in advanced cancers. Only in-frame clones appear in the TCRdb table, and some are missing; sequencing was by immunoSEQ multiplex PCR. Here the sample spans tens of thousands of clones, approximately 85% being singletons. The sequencing here drew on CD4+ or CD8+ T cells sorted from blood, taken in a trial of the OX40 agonist ivuxolimab. The receptors shown here come from an adult with an advanced solid tumor such as melanoma, head and neck, liver or kidney cancer.

This clone was counted only a few times. The chain recombines TRBV11-1 with TRBJ2-2; 7 bases map to TRBD1. The J segment lost 0 bases and the V segment lost 5 bases, leaving 6 bases of the junction unmatched. The germline V gene encodes CDR1 SGHAT and CDR2 FQDESV (reference sequence). The CDR3 runs to 16 residues. The CDR3: CASSRFRGSNTGELFF. CDR3 sequence (DNA): TGTGCCAGCAGCAGATTCAGGGGGTCGAACACCGGGGAGCTGTTTTTT.

This sequence joins TRBV19 and TRBJ2-1; 7 nucleotides align to TRBD1. CDR1 is LNHDA, CDR2 SQIVND, per germline (reference sequence). The J segment lost 5 bases and the V segment lost 3 bases, leaving 1 base of the junction unmatched. The CDR3 sequence is 13 residues long. The CDR3 spells CASSMGQNNEQFF. CDR3 in DNA: TGTGCCAGTAGTATGGGACAGAACAATGAGCAGTTCTTC.

The V gene is TRBV7-2, the J gene TRBJ2-3; 11 bases line up with TRBD2. V lost 4 bases, J lost 2 bases, and 8 bases stayed unmatched. The CDR3 length is 17 residues. The V gene's germline CDR1 is SGHTA and CDR2 FQGNSA. CDR3 residues: CASSSTIAGGLTDTQYF. The CDR3 region has the DNA TGTGCCAGCAGCTCAACAATAGCGGGGGGGCTCACAGATACGCAGTATTTT.

V usage is TRBV7-8 and J usage is TRBJ2-4; D is perhaps TRBD1 (6 bases). The CDR3 totals 19 residues. The germline gives CDR1 SGHVS, CDR2 FQNEAQ. Trimming pared 5 bases from V and 0 bases from J, leaving 23 bases between. The CDR3 DNA reads TGTGCCAGCAGCCGGACAGTTCCCCTAACCTCTCTAGCCAAAAACATTCAGTACTTC. The encoded protein is CASSRTVPLTSLAKNIQYF.

This chain connects TRBV4-1 to TRBJ1-4; a weak D match, TRBD1 (5 bases). The germline CDR1 and CDR2 sequences are MGHRA and YSYEKL. Deletions cut 0 bases from V and 14 bases from J, with 19 bases between. The CDR3 is 15 amino acids. CDR3 residues: CASSQDPGGGGRLFF. The CDR3 DNA reads as TGCGCCAGCAGCCAAGATCCTGGGGGTGGTGGTAGGCTGTTTTTT.

This clone has a single count. The J gene is TRBJ1-1, the V gene TRBV9, with 8 bases identical to TRBD1. Per germline, CDR1 SGDLS and CDR2 YYNGEE. The CDR3 sequence is 15 residues long. V was pared by 4 bases and J by 5 bases, with 10 bases of the junction left unmatched. CDR3 coding DNA: TGTGCCAGCAGCCCACGAGGACAGGGCCAGACTGAAGCTTTCTTT. This codes for CASSPRGQGQTEAFF.

The chain carries TRBV6-6 and TRBJ2-2; D gene uncertain. CDR1 and CDR2 from the germline V gene are MNHNY and SVGAGI (reference sequence). The V end was cut by 6 bases, the J end by 7 bases, with 9 bases between. This CDR3 spans 12 amino acids. CDR3 sequence reads: CASSTLGGELFF. In DNA form, the CDR3 reads TGTGCCAGCAGCACTCTCGGCGGGGAGCTGTTTTTT.

The gene calls are TRBV19 and TRBJ2-2, with no clear D. The CDR3 runs 15 residues. Germline V gives CDR1 LNHDA, CDR2 SQIVND (reference sequence). The V end was cut by 2 bases, the J end by 0 bases, with 7 bases between. Here the CDR3 DNA reads TGTGCCAGTAGTATATCCTCAGCGAACACCGGGGAGCTGTTTTTT. Translation gives CASSISSANTGELFF. The whole variable domain, filled in from reference TRBV19 and TRBJ2-2, reads DGGITQSPKYLFRKEGQNVTLSCEQNLNHDAMYWYRQDPGQGLRLIYYSQIVNDFQKGDIAEGYSVSREKKESFPLTVTSAQKNPTAFYLCASSISSANTGELFFGEGSRLTVL.

This clone was picked up one time. V and J are TRBV7-3 and TRBJ2-5; tentative D call: TRBD1 (5 bases). Germline loops: CDR1 SGHTA, CDR2 FQGTGA. The CDR3 runs to 13 residues. Trimming left V 8 bases short and J 0 bases short, with 10 bases between. The CDR3 DNA reads as TGTGCCAGCTCTAGACAGCACCAAGAGACCCAGTACTTC. Translated: CASSRQHQETQYF. The whole variable domain, filled in from reference TRBV7-3 and TRBJ2-5, reads GAGVSQTPSNKVTEKGKYVELRCDPISGHTALYWYRQSLGQGPEFLIYFQGTGAADDSGLPNDRFFAVRPEGSVSTLKIQRTERGDSAVYLCASSRQHQETQYFGPGTRLLVL.

The chain couples TRBV7-7 to TRBJ2-5; 11 bases are shared with TRBD1. The CDR3 covers 15 residues. Trimming cost V 5 bases and J 5 bases; bases outside gene matches: 7. The germline V gene has CDR1 SSHAT and CDR2 FNYEAQ (reference sequence). Here the CDR3 DNA reads TGTGCCAGCAGCCGGACAGGGGGCGTTGGGGAGACCCAGTACTTC. Amino acid sequence: CASSRTGGVGETQYF.

The count of this clone is one. The chain recombines TRBV11-1 with TRBJ2-3; 8 bases align to TRBD2. The length of the CDR3 is 15 residues. Per the germline V gene, CDR1 is SGHAT and CDR2 is FQDESV (reference sequence). Unmatched junction bases numbered 11, after V lost 6 bases and J lost 6 bases. In nucleotides, the CDR3 is TGTGCCAGCAGGCCACTGACTAGCGTAGGGGATACGCAGTATTTT. This translates into CASRPLTSVGDTQYF.

J is TRBJ2-7 and V is TRBV19; 10 positions match TRBD1. Trimming took 3 bases from V and 5 from J; bases not matched to a gene: 7. The CDR3 runs to 15 residues. The germline V gene has CDR1 LNHDA and CDR2 SQIVND (reference sequence). The CDR3 protein is CASSIGTGALDEQYF. The CDR3 DNA sequence: TGTGCCAGTAGTATCGGGACAGGGGCATTGGACGAGCAGTACTTC.

This clone appeared once. The chain recombines TRBV30 with TRBJ2-5; D is unresolved. The CDR3 runs to 13 residues. Trimming stripped 0 bases from V and 2 bases from J, with 7 bases between. CDR1 and CDR2 (germline): GTSNPN, SVGIG (reference sequence). The CDR3 is CAWSVTSQETQYF. CDR3 in DNA: TGTGCCTGGAGTGTAACCAGTCAAGAGACCCAGTACTTC.

CDR3 region: CASGGNLYEQYF. DNA of the CDR3: TGTGCCAGCGGGGGGAACCTCTACGAGCAGTACTTC. The rearrangement uses TRBV28 and TRBJ2-7, with D possibly TRBD2 on 6 matching bases. V lost 8 bases and J lost 3, with 11 bases in between. In germline, CDR1 is MDHEN, CDR2 SYDVKM. The CDR3 consists of 12 residues.

This rearrangement joins TRBV18 to TRBJ2-1; TRBD2 aligns across 9 bases. In germline, CDR1 is KGHSH, CDR2 LQKENI. V shed 3 bases, J shed 1 base, and the junction held 10 bases outside the gene matches. The CDR3 length is 18 residues. The CDR3 loop is CASSPIGGGAVSYNEQFF. For the CDR3, the DNA is TGTGCCAGCTCACCGATCGGCGGGGGGGCCGTTTCCTACAATGAGCAGTTCTTC.

DNA of the CDR3: TGTGCCAGCTCGCTAGCTGCGACAGGGGGCCGGAATGAGCAGTTCTTC. As protein: CASSLAATGGRNEQFF. The chain is built from TRBV18 and TRBJ2-1; 10 bases line up with TRBD1. The CDR3 covers 16 residues. Trimming cost V 6 bases and J 7 bases; bases outside gene matches: 12. Germline CDR1 KGHSH, CDR2 LQKENI.

Worth noting for this clone: Other DNA sequences of this sample code for an identical CDR3. The chain employs TRBV11-2 and TRBJ1-6, with D possibly matching TRBD1 (5 bases). V was shortened by 0 bases and J by 6 bases, with 9 bases between the two germline ends. This CDR3 comprises 15 residues. Germline V lookup: CDR1 SGHAT, CDR2 FQNNGV. CDR3 amino acids: CASSLDPGPNSPLHF. The CDR3, as DNA: TGTGCCAGCAGCTTAGACCCAGGGCCTAATTCACCCCTCCACTTT.

This sequence joins TRBV6-5 and TRBJ1-2; perhaps TRBD1 as D (5 bases). Germline-derived CDR1 and CDR2 are MNHEY and SVGAGI. The CDR3 consists of 13 residues. The ends were cut back, 6 bases at V and 4 bases at J, with 12 bases in the middle. CDR3 coding DNA: TGTGCCAGCAGCAGTGACAGAAGCTATGGCTACACCTTC. This gives the protein CASSSDRSYGYTF.

The rearrangement uses TRBV19 and TRBJ1-2; possibly TRBD1 for D (5 bases). The CDR3 consists of 13 residues. CDR1 and CDR2 from the germline V gene are LNHDA and SQIVND (reference sequence). V was trimmed by 5 bases and J by 4 bases, leaving 11 bases between them. CDR3 coding DNA: TGTGCCAGTAGTTTGGGACGGACCTATGGCTACACCTTC. It specifies CASSLGRTYGYTF.

This chain uses TRBV7-9 with TRBJ1-2, with D possibly matching TRBD1 (5 bases). Germline V gene data show CDR1 as SEHNR and CDR2 as FQNEAQ (reference sequence). The CDR3 totals 14 residues. Trimming stripped 5 bases from V and 4 bases from J, with 14 bases between. CDR3 in amino acids: CASSLRDRGYGYTF. The CDR3 region has the DNA TGTGCCAGCAGCCTTCGGGACCGCGGCTATGGCTACACCTTC. Together with reference TRBV7-9 and TRBJ1-2, the CDR3 gives the full variable domain: DTGVSQNPRHKITKRGQNVTFRCDPISEHNRLYWYRQTLGQGPEFLTYFQNEAQLEKSRLLSDRFSAERPKGSFSTLEIQRTEQGDSAMYLCASSLRDRGYGYTFGSGTRLTVV.

The chain has TRBV10-3 and TRBJ2-5; possible D gene TRBD1, 5 bases. This CDR3 contains 12 residues. From germline, CDR1 is ENHRY and CDR2 SYGVKD. V lost 5 bases to trimming and J lost 5 bases, with 9 bases between them. The CDR3: CAISTGDETQYF. Here the CDR3 DNA reads TGTGCCATCAGTACAGGTGACGAGACCCAGTACTTC.

DNA of the CDR3: TGTGCCAGCAGCTCTCGGGTCACTTTTATGAGCTCCTACAATGAGCAGTTCTTC. Amino acids: CASSSRVTFMSSYNEQFF. This sequence joins TRBV21-1 and TRBJ2-1; TRBD2, the table's D call, lacks a check against the DNA. TRBV21-1 is a documented pseudogene. The CDR3 extends over 18 amino acids.

The chain uses TRBV5-6 and TRBJ2-7, with unresolved D. Per the germline V gene, CDR1 is SGHDT and CDR2 is YYEEEE. The CDR3 is 12 residues long. Trimming shortened V by 3 bases and J by 2 bases, and 6 bases separated the two germline ends. CDR3 region: CASSSRTYEQYF. The DNA for the CDR3 is TGTGCCAGCAGCTCTCGCACCTACGAGCAGTACTTC. Full variable domain (remainder filled in from reference TRBV5-6 and TRBJ2-7): DAGVTQSPTHLIKTRGQQVTLRCSPKSGHDTVSWYQQALGQGPQFIFQYYEEEERQRGNFPDRFSGHQFPNYSSELNVNALLLGDSALYLCASSSRTYEQYFGPGTRLTVT.